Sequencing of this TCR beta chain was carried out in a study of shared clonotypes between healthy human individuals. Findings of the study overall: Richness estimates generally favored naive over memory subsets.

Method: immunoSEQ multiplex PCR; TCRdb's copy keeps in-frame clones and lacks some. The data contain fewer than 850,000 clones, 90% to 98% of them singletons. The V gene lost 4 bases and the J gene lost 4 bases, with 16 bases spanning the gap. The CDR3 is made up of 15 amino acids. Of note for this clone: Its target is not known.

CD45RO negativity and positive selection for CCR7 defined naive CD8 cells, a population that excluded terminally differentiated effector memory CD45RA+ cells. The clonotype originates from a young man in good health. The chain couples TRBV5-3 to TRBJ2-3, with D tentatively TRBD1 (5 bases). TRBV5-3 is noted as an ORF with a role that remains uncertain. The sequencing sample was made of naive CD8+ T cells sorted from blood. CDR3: CARSLRGLCADTQYF. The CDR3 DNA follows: TGTGCCAGAAGCCTAAGGGGCCTTTGCGCAGATACGCAGTATTTT.